The 24 T cell receptor beta chains below all came from one sample that was sequenced in a study of radiotherapy plus CTLA-4 blockade in lung cancer. Assay used: immunoSEQ multiplex PCR; TCRdb lists only in-frame clones, some missing. The sample lists 40,000 to 50,000 clones, 73% seen once, with approximately 3.3% in the top ten. Sequencing used peripheral blood, obtained from a patient treated with radiotherapy plus ipilimumab. The receptor set was obtained from a human donor with non-small cell lung cancer who had a complete response to radiotherapy plus ipilimumab.

The CDR3 bases are TGTGCCAGCAGCCTCGACGGGGGTCGGTACGAGCAGTACTTC. It encodes CASSLDGGRYEQYF. The chain recombines TRBV7-2 with TRBJ2-5; D is perhaps TRBD2 (6 bases). The closer fit of TRBJ2-7 to the DNA end suggests the J call may be wrong. There are 14 residues in the CDR3. Germline V gives CDR1 SGHTA, CDR2 FQGNSA.

This clone was counted only a few times. The V gene is TRBV7-8, the J gene TRBJ2-1; TRBD1 aligns across 10 bases. The CDR3 is 16 residues long. Trimming at V came to 3 bases and at J to 8 bases, leaving 10 bases not matched to a gene. Germline V CDR1 and CDR2: SGHVS, FQNEAQ. The CDR3 region has the DNA TGTGCCAGCAGCTTGGGACAGGGGTTAGATGGGGATGAGCAGTTCTTC. Translated: CASSLGQGLDGDEQFF.

The chain carries TRBV5-1 and TRBJ2-2; 8 nucleotides match TRBD2. This CDR3 spans 14 amino acids. V gave up 7 bases and J gave up 1 base; unmatched junction bases: 3. Germline assignment: CDR1 SGHRS and CDR2 YFSETQ. The CDR3 DNA follows: TGCGCCAGCTCGCGGGGGGAGAACACCGGGGAGCTGTTTTTT. Translating gives CASSRGENTGELFF.

This clone came up a few times. The chain has TRBV2 and TRBJ2-6; D is ambiguous. The germline gives CDR1 SNHLY, CDR2 FYNNEI. The length of the CDR3 is 13 residues. Between the trimmed V and J ends, which lost 5 bases and 1 base, there was a span of 3 bases. In DNA, the CDR3 is TGTGCCAGCAGTCCGTCTGGGGCCAACGTCCTGACTTTC. It codes for CASSPSGANVLTF.

The chain has TRBV7-8 and TRBJ2-7, with 8 bases matching TRBD2. This CDR3 is built from 18 residues. CDR1 SGHVS and CDR2 FQNEAQ come from the germline V gene. Trimming removed 5 bases from V and 2 bases from J; junction bases left unmatched: 17. The CDR3 loop is CASSAYGRGRTIPYEQYF. For the CDR3, the DNA is TGTGCCAGCAGCGCGTACGGGAGGGGCCGGACCATCCCCTACGAGCAGTACTTC.

The J gene is TRBJ2-5, the V gene TRBV7-2; TRBD1 might be the D (6 bases). V was shortened by 7 bases and J by 0 bases, with 12 bases between the two germline ends. CDR1 is SGHTA, CDR2 FQGNSA, per germline. The CDR3 has 14 amino acids. DNA for the CDR3: TGTGCCAGCACCCAAGGACAGAACCAAGAGACCCAGTACTTC. Translation gives CASTQGQNQETQYF.

The V and J genes are TRBV28 and TRBJ1-5; no firm D call. The CDR3 runs 14 residues. Germline values: CDR1 MDHEN, CDR2 SYDVKM. V lost 1 base and J 0 bases, leaving 4 bases between the germline ends. The CDR3 sequence is CASSLYISNQPQHF. The CDR3 bases are TGTGCCAGCAGTTTATATATTAGCAATCAGCCCCAGCATTTT.

V and J are TRBV5-1 and TRBJ2-7, with a possible D match to TRBD1 (6 bases). The CDR3 contains 13 residues. The germline V and J ends were trimmed by 4 bases and 6 bases, with 14 bases remaining between them. Looked up from germline, CDR1 is SGHRS and CDR2 is YFSETQ. In nucleotides, the CDR3 is TGCGCCAGCAGCCAGGGGACCTTACGCGAGCAGTACTTC. Protein: CASSQGTLREQYF.

Turning to this clone: The junction departs from germline at one end; a sequencing error may be responsible. The rearrangement uses TRBV4-3 and TRBJ2-3; 10 bases fit TRBD1. Germline V gene lookup returns CDR1 LGHNA and CDR2 YSLEER. The CDR3 runs 14 residues. The CDR3: CASSRVLPGQGLDF. The CDR3 DNA follows: TGCGCCAGCAGCCGAGTGCTTCCGGGACAGGGGCTTGATTTT.

This chain links TRBV5-1 with TRBJ2-7, with a tentative D call TRBD2 (6 bases). This CDR3 has 13 residues. V was clipped by 0 bases and J by 4 bases, with 8 bases between them. The V gene's germline CDR1 is SGHRS and CDR2 YFSETQ. The CDR3 sequence: CASSLGSGYEQYF. DNA for the CDR3: TGCGCCAGCAGCTTGGGAAGCGGGTACGAGCAGTACTTC.

The gene calls are TRBV6-1 and TRBJ2-3; 8 nucleotides align to TRBD2. J gave up 2 bases and V 4 bases, and 8 bases lay outside the gene matches. The CDR3 loop spans 16 amino acids. Germline CDR1 is MNHNS and CDR2 is SASEGT. The CDR3 spells CASSGHRGGYTDTQYF. As DNA, the CDR3 is TGTGCCAGCAGTGGTCACCGCGGGGGGTACACAGATACGCAGTATTTT.

The rearrangement uses TRBV29-1 and TRBJ2-7; 11 bases align to TRBD2. The CDR3 is made up of 13 amino acids. Germline trimming cut 7 bases from V and 2 bases from J; bases unmatched to any gene: 4. The germline V gene has CDR1 SQVTM and CDR2 ANQGSEA. The CDR3 DNA sequence: TGCAGCGCTAGACTAGCGGGAACCTACGAGCAGTACTTC. This codes for CSARLAGTYEQYF.

The genes are TRBV6-5 and TRBJ1-6; D perhaps matches TRBD1 (5 bases). In germline, CDR1 is MNHEY, CDR2 SVGAGI. V was shortened by 3 bases and J by 8 bases, with 11 bases between the two germline ends. The CDR3 totals 14 residues. As DNA, the CDR3 is TGTGCCAGCAGTTATGACGGGGGGTATTCACCCCTCCACTTT. Translating gives CASSYDGGYSPLHF.

The chain recombines TRBV25-1 with TRBJ1-4; D is undetermined. Deletions cut 6 bases from V and 4 bases from J, with 15 bases between. Germline V lookup: CDR1 MGHDK, CDR2 SYGVNS. The CDR3 loop spans 15 amino acids. The CDR3, as DNA: TGTGCCAGCAGAGGAACAGTACAGATTAATGAAAAACTGTTTTTT. Protein sequence: CASRGTVQINEKLFF.

The V and J genes are TRBV18 and TRBJ2-7, with D maybe TRBD1 (5 bases). The CDR3 has 14 residues. Germline loops: CDR1 KGHSH, CDR2 LQKENI. V lost 6 bases, J lost 5 bases, and 17 bases lay in between. In DNA form, the CDR3 reads TGTGCCAGCTCTAATCCAGGGATATCCGACGAGCAGTACTTC. It codes for CASSNPGISDEQYF.

This chain uses TRBV18 with TRBJ1-1, with D possibly TRBD1 on 5 matching bases. This CDR3 spans 17 amino acids. V shed 1 base and J shed 1 base, with 16 bases lying between them. Germline loops: CDR1 KGHSH, CDR2 LQKENI. The CDR3 reads CASSPQGGARENTEAFF. The CDR3 DNA follows: TGTGCCAGCTCACCACAAGGAGGGGCTAGGGAGAACACTGAAGCTTTCTTT.

This clone was observed a few times. In nucleotides, the CDR3 is TGTGCCAGCAGTCCGGGATCAAATAACTATGGCTACACCTTC. Its translation is CASSPGSNNYGYTF. V and J are TRBV6-1 and TRBJ1-2; D is uncertain. Trimming pared 5 bases from V and 1 base from J, leaving 11 bases between. The CDR3 is made up of 14 amino acids. Germline V gene data show CDR1 as MNHNS and CDR2 as SASEGT.

The CDR3 is CASKTGFEKLFF. In DNA, the CDR3 is TGTGCCAGCAAGACAGGGTTTGAAAAACTGTTTTTT. The chain employs TRBV27 and TRBJ1-4; 7 bases are shared with TRBD1. Germline V gene sequence: CDR1 MNHEY, CDR2 SMNVEV (reference sequence). The CDR3 sequence is 12 residues long. The ends lost 7 bases at V and 7 bases at J; junction bases unmatched: 3.

This clone has a handful of counts. The rearrangement links TRBV4-1 to TRBJ2-7; possible D gene TRBD2, 6 bases. Germline V gives CDR1 MGHRA, CDR2 YSYEKL. CDR3 length: 16 residues. The V gene lost 6 bases and the J gene lost 4 bases, with 22 bases spanning the gap. The DNA for the CDR3 is TGCGCCAGCAGTCCCTTAGGATCACTCGGAGGGTACGAGCAGTACTTC. It codes for CASSPLGSLGGYEQYF.

In this sample, this clone turned up a few times. This chain connects TRBV6-5 to TRBJ2-7; 12 positions agree with TRBD1. CDR3 length: 14 residues. The germline gives CDR1 MNHEY, CDR2 SVGAGI. V shed 6 bases and J 10 bases; nucleotides not matched to a gene: 10. The CDR3 DNA reads as TGTGCCAGCAGCTGGGCCGGGACAGGGGGCGAACAGTACTTC. Its protein is CASSWAGTGGEQYF.

This clone was counted only a few times. The chain combines TRBV7-2 with TRBJ1-6; 8 bases agree with TRBD1. The CDR3 has 20 amino acids. CDR1 SGHTA and CDR2 FQGNSA come from the germline V gene. Losses at the gene ends were 0 bases for V and 3 bases for J; bases not matched to a gene: 13. CDR3 in amino acids: CASSLAGWTGNKNYNSPLHF. Written as DNA, the CDR3 is TGTGCCAGCAGCTTAGCGGGGTGGACAGGGAACAAGAACTATAATTCACCCCTCCACTTT. The full variable domain, its missing parts supplied by reference TRBV7-2 and TRBJ1-6, is GAGVSQSPSNKVTEKGKDVELRCDPISGHTALYWYRQSLGQGLEFLIYFQGNSAPDKSGLPSDRFSAERTGGSVSTLTIQRTQQEDSAVYLCASSLAGWTGNKNYNSPLHFGNGTRLTVT.

The rearrangement uses TRBV19 and TRBJ1-2; D gene unclear. CDR3 size: 16 residues. V was cut by 3 bases and J by 4 bases, with 18 bases left in between. Per the germline V gene, CDR1 is LNHDA and CDR2 is SQIVND (reference sequence). The CDR3 bases are TGTGCCAGTAGTATTCGCTGGGCAGGAAGACCCTATGGCTACACCTTC. Amino acid sequence: CASSIRWAGRPYGYTF.

The chain couples TRBV11-2 to TRBJ2-7; 7 bases match TRBD1. CDR3 size: 14 residues. With 5 bases clipped from V and 2 bases from J, the junction kept 6 bases outside the gene matches. Germline-derived CDR1 and CDR2 are SGHAT and FQNNGV. In nucleotides, the CDR3 is TGTGCCAGCAGCCTACGACAGGGCCCCTACGAGCAGTACTTC. Translated, it gives CASSLRQGPYEQYF.

V gene TRBV30 combines with J gene TRBJ2-5, with D perhaps matching TRBD2 (5 bases). This CDR3 region has 15 residues. With 0 bases removed from V and 5 bases from J, the gap between germline ends came to 16 bases. CDR1 GTSNPN and CDR2 SVGIG come from the germline V gene (reference sequence). CDR3 region: CAWSVGGGYIETQYF. The CDR3 DNA reads as TGTGCCTGGAGTGTAGGAGGCGGCTACATCGAGACCCAGTACTTC. Full variable domain (rest looked up from reference TRBV30 and TRBJ2-5): SQTIHQWPATLVQPVGSPLSLECTVEGTSNPNLYWYRQAAGRGLQLLFYSVGIGQISSEVPQNLSASRPQDRQFILSSKKLLLSDSGFYLCAWSVGGGYIETQYFGPGTRLLVL.